The 11 T cell receptor beta chains below were found in one sample sequenced in a study of shared T cell receptors in the human thymus. The repertoire was sequenced with immunoSEQ multiplex PCR; TCRdb's copy has only in-frame clones and lacks some. The data contain some 760,000 clones, roughly 85% of them singletons. A further study also used this sample, focusing on human thymus T cells.

The sequencing input was thymocytes. All receptors come from a girl younger than two with a congenital heart defect.

The chain joins TRBV4-1 to TRBJ2-2; 12 bases are a match to TRBD1. From germline, CDR1 is MGHRA and CDR2 YSYEKL. Trimming took 4 bases from V and 4 from J; bases not matched to a gene: 16. The CDR3 runs 20 residues. CDR3 region: CASSLLSRDRGREGTGELFF. For the CDR3, the DNA is TGCGCCAGCAGCCTACTTAGTCGGGACAGGGGGCGTGAGGGCACCGGGGAGCTGTTTTTT.

The V call is TRBV6-4, the J call TRBJ2-1; 10 bases are shared with TRBD2. The V gene end was trimmed by 1 base and the J gene end by 3 bases; junction bases not matched to a gene: 3. There are 16 residues in the CDR3. The V gene's germline CDR1 is MRHNA and CDR2 SNTAGT. The CDR3 loop reads CASSDYRTSGYNEQFF. CDR3 DNA: TGTGCCAGCAGTGACTACAGGACTAGCGGCTACAATGAGCAGTTCTTC.

The chain has TRBV5-6 and TRBJ2-2; TRBD1 is a possible D gene (5 bases). Trimming pared 4 bases from V and 5 bases from J, leaving 18 bases between. CDR1 SGHDT and CDR2 YYEEEE come from the germline V gene. The CDR3 has 16 residues. CDR3 region: CASSHAPGNRTGELFF. CDR3 sequence (DNA): TGTGCCAGCAGCCACGCACCAGGGAATCGTACCGGGGAGCTGTTTTTT. Filled out from reference TRBV5-6 and TRBJ2-2, the complete variable domain reads DAGVTQSPTHLIKTRGQQVTLRCSPKSGHDTVSWYQQALGQGPQFIFQYYEEEERQRGNFPDRFSGHQFPNYSSELNVNALLLGDSALYLCASSHAPGNRTGELFFGEGSRLTVL.

J is TRBJ1-5 and V is TRBV4-1; D uncertain. Looked up from germline, CDR1 is MGHRA and CDR2 is YSYEKL. The CDR3 is 14 residues long. Trimming pared 0 bases from V and 4 bases from J, leaving 7 bases between. CDR3 sequence reads: CASSQDLRNQPQHF. DNA of the CDR3: TGCGCCAGCAGCCAAGATCTCAGAAATCAGCCCCAGCATTTT.

This clone was seen a handful of times. The chain uses TRBV11-3 and TRBJ1-1, with a possible D match to TRBD1 (5 bases). The length of the CDR3 is 16 residues. V was clipped by 6 bases and J by 1 base, with 18 bases between them. Germline V gives CDR1 SGHNT, CDR2 YENEEA. CDR3 region: CASSKGIDGQNTEAFF. The CDR3 nucleotides read TGTGCCAGCAGTAAGGGGATAGACGGCCAGAACACTGAAGCTTTCTTT.

The chain joins TRBV9 to TRBJ2-3, with 10 bases matching TRBD2. V shed 3 bases, J shed 2 bases, and the junction held 6 bases outside the gene matches. This CDR3 spans 16 amino acids. The germline gives CDR1 SGDLS, CDR2 YYNGEE. The CDR3 DNA reads as TGTGCCAGCAGCGGCCGGACTAGCGGCTACACAGATACGCAGTATTTT. It translates to CASSGRTSGYTDTQYF.

The chain uses TRBV5-5 and TRBJ1-2, with D perhaps matching TRBD1 (6 bases). The CDR3 contains 18 residues. The germline V gene encodes CDR1 SGHKS and CDR2 YYEKEE (reference sequence). V lost 0 bases to trimming and J lost 3 bases, with 21 bases between them. CDR3 coding DNA: TGTGCCAGCAGCTTGGTCGGGGCTGACAGGCGCCTATACTATGGCTACACCTTC. Encoded protein: CASSLVGADRRLYYGYTF.

This clone has a handful of counts. The chain uses TRBV28 and TRBJ2-6; 11 bases line up with TRBD1. J was trimmed by 0 bases and V by 3 bases; bases with no gene match: 10. Per germline, CDR1 MDHEN and CDR2 SYDVKM. The CDR3 length is 20 residues. The DNA of the CDR3 is TGTGCCAGCAGTTTCTCCTCCGGGACAGGGGGGACCTCTGGGGCCAACGTCCTGACTTTC. Translating it yields CASSFSSGTGGTSGANVLTF.

The chain carries TRBV7-9 and TRBJ2-5, with TRBD1 identical over 7 bases. Germline trimming cut 5 bases from V and 3 bases from J; bases unmatched to any gene: 9. Per the germline V gene, CDR1 is SEHNR and CDR2 is FQNEAQ (reference sequence). This CDR3 region has 15 residues. CDR3 in DNA: TGTGCCAGCAGCACCCGACAGGGCCTAGAAGAGACCCAGTACTTC. Its protein product is CASSTRQGLEETQYF.

This chain connects TRBV4-3 to TRBJ2-3; 9 nucleotides line up with TRBD2. Germline V gene sequence: CDR1 LGHNA, CDR2 YSLEER. J gave up 2 bases and V 1 base, and 7 bases lay outside the gene matches. CDR3 size: 17 residues. CDR3 sequence reads: CASSQGGTSIYTDTQYF. The DNA for the CDR3 is TGCGCCAGCAGCCAAGGTGGGACTAGCATTTACACAGATACGCAGTATTTT.

The gene calls are TRBV18 and TRBJ2-3; 16 nucleotides match TRBD2. CDR1 KGHSH and CDR2 LQKENI come from the germline V gene. The CDR3 contains 18 residues. The V gene end was trimmed by 2 bases and the J gene end by 2 bases; junction bases not matched to a gene: 4. The CDR3 protein is CASSPDGTSGGATDTQYF. In DNA, the CDR3 is TGTGCCAGCTCACCAGATGGGACTAGCGGGGGGGCCACAGATACGCAGTATTTT. Complete variable domain (other parts from reference TRBV18 and TRBJ2-3): NAGVMQNPRHLVRRRGQEARLRCSPMKGHSHVYWYRQLPEEGLKFMVYLQKENIIDESGMPKERFSAEFPKEGPSILRIQQVVRGDSAAYFCASSPDGTSGGATDTQYFGPGTRLTVL.